This T cell receptor beta chain was retrieved from a study of blood T cell repertoires in COVID-19 (TCRdb year 2020). Regarding the study in general: Samples from collaborators originated in the United States, Italy and Spain and spanned both the acute and convalescent phases of COVID-19. The prospective study material was composed of cDNA or gDNA derived from T cells, B-cell-depleted T cells, or PBMCs. A de-identified subject ID, COVID-19 status, age in years and sex were almost always included in the sample metadata. The repertoires were released in a freely available public database meant as a resource for research on the immune response to SARS-CoV-2. Subjects who had been exposed to COVID-19, were actively infected with it, or had recovered from it provided the deeply sampled blood TCRbeta repertoires that made up the dataset. The samples were drawn from the first 160 participants of the ongoing ImmuneRACE study and from 1,254 subjects provided by 6 global collaborators. Where available, HLA class I and class II types were taken from metadata supplied by the sample provider and were not determined by assay-based typing.

As concerns this clone: The specificity of this receptor is unknown. Base qualities are not recorded, but no much larger clone differs from it by a single base.

TCRbeta CDR3 regions were amplified from genomic DNA by means of the immunoSEQ Assay, a bias-controlled multiplex PCR. In the original analysis: The number of nucleated cells in each sample was estimated from the amplification of reference gene primers within the assay. Sequence reads were collapsed and filtered to measure the absolute abundance of every unique TCRbeta CDR3 rearrangement. Productive Simpson clonality was computed per sample as the square root of Simpson's diversity index over productive rearrangements. TCRdb holds this immuneACCESS table with in-frame rearrangements only. Some clones are missing; in checked studies, unresolved V genes explain under half, and the rest has no known cause. That table is the source of V, J and clone size, and D and trimming were worked out from the DNA. The sample table shows over 120,000 clones, and over 80% are seen once. Clones ranked in the top ten supply roughly two fifths of the sample.

General findings and caveats noted by the study authors: Clinical and demographic metadata were provided uncurated, with the amount varying by source and participant.

CDR3 length: 15 amino acids, cysteine to phenylalanine. The entry retains the CDR3 DNA only, 45 bases that are in frame from base 1. The germline V gene supplies CDR1 MNHEY and CDR2 SVGAGI. At the junction V is shortened by 0 bases and J by 3 bases; bases outside the gene matches: 3. Samples from volunteer blood donors who had recovered from COVID-19 were contributed by a second Seattle source. Whole blood was collected in K2EDTA tubes by collaborating institutions according to the institutions' own protocols. For TCRbeta analysis, collaborator samples were shipped as frozen whole blood, as isolated PBMCs, or as DNA extracted from either sample type.

The receptor comes from a man aged 45-65 years who had recovered from COVID-19. The rearranged chain carries TRBV6-5 and TRBJ2-7; 9 nucleotides in the junction match TRBD1. Sequencing input: peripheral blood. The DNA reads as follows: TGTGCCAGCAGTTACTCCGGGACAGGGAACTACGAGCAGTACTTC. It specifies CASSYSGTGNYEQYF.